A single sample gave rise to the 22 T cell receptor beta chains below, sequenced in a study of blood T cell repertoires in COVID-19. TCRdb's copy holds only in-frame clones and misses some; the assay was immunoSEQ multiplex PCR. The data contain about 200,000 clones, 70% to 90% of them singletons. The sequenced sample was peripheral blood. The receptors come from a woman in her thirties or forties who had recovered from COVID-19.

The chain carries TRBV6-5 and TRBJ1-5, with 8 bases fitting TRBD1. The CDR3 totals 13 residues. Losses at the gene ends were 7 bases for V and 4 bases for J; bases not matched to a gene: 3. Germline CDR1 and CDR2: MNHEY and SVGAGI. The CDR3 nucleotides are TGTGCCAGCACTAACAGGGGGAATCAGCCCCAGCATTTT. The encoded protein is CASTNRGNQPQHF.

In this sample, this clone turned up a few times. The chain couples TRBV9 to TRBJ1-2; the match to TRBD1 covers 7 bases. Germline V gene lookup returns CDR1 SGDLS and CDR2 YYNGEE. The CDR3 totals 18 residues. The trim removed 4 bases at V and 4 bases at J, leaving 19 bases unmatched. The CDR3 here is CASSPNPGDRVFGYGYTF. The CDR3 DNA follows: TGTGCCAGCAGCCCAAACCCCGGCGACAGGGTTTTTGGCTATGGCTACACCTTC.

CDR3 in DNA: TGTGCCAGCAGTCAAGGGGACAGACCCTACGAGCAGTACTTC. This gives the protein CASSQGDRPYEQYF. The chain recombines TRBV7-2 with TRBJ2-7; 7 nucleotides agree with TRBD1. This CDR3 is 14 amino acids long. Germline assignment: CDR1 SGHTA and CDR2 FQGNSA. V shed 6 bases, J shed 2 bases, and the junction held 7 bases outside the gene matches.

V and J are TRBV27 and TRBJ1-4; no firm D call. Deletions cut 5 bases from V and 0 bases from J, with 16 bases between. The germline V gene encodes CDR1 MNHEY and CDR2 SMNVEV (reference sequence). The CDR3 loop spans 17 amino acids. The CDR3 DNA is TGTGCCAGCAGTCCAACGCCCCCGCCGGCAACTAATGAAAAACTGTTTTTT. Protein: CASSPTPPPATNEKLFF.

This sequence joins TRBV10-3 and TRBJ2-3; TRBD2 aligns across 11 bases. Trimming cost V 11 bases and J 0 bases; bases outside gene matches: 7. CDR3 length equals 15 residues. In germline, CDR1 is ENHRY, CDR2 SYGVKD. This chain's CDR3 is CAAGTSGPSTDTQYF. As DNA, the CDR3 is TGTGCCGCTGGGACTAGCGGACCCAGCACAGATACGCAGTATTTT.

J is TRBJ1-6 and V is TRBV20-1, with a tentative D call TRBD1 (5 bases). The V gene lost 6 bases and the J gene lost 8 bases, with 5 bases spanning the gap. CDR1 and CDR2 from the germline V gene are DFQATT and SNEGSKA (reference sequence). The CDR3 has 10 residues. The CDR3 DNA is TGCAGTGCAGGGGATTCACCCCTCCACTTT. Translating gives CSAGDSPLHF.

This clone was detected only once. V and J are TRBV25-1 and TRBJ1-4, with D perhaps TRBD1 (5 bases). This CDR3 region has 16 residues. Germline V gene data show CDR1 as MGHDK and CDR2 as SYGVNS. The V and J ends lost 3 bases and 3 bases respectively, with 14 bases between them. The CDR3 DNA is TGTGCCAGCAGTGATTTACTGACAGACTCTAATGAAAAACTGTTTTTT. Translating gives CASSDLLTDSNEKLFF. Full variable domain (missing parts from reference TRBV25-1 and TRBJ1-4): EADIYQTPRYLVIGTGKKITLECSQTMGHDKMYWYQQDPGMELHLIHYSYGVNSTEKGDLSSESTVSRIRTEHFPLTLESARPSHTSQYLCASSDLLTDSNEKLFFGSGTQLSVL.

The rearrangement links TRBV4-3 to TRBJ1-3, with 7 positions matching TRBD1. This CDR3 region has 16 residues. Per the germline V gene, CDR1 is LGHNA and CDR2 is YSLEER. V shed 3 bases, J shed 0 bases, and the junction held 5 bases outside the gene matches. CDR3 coding DNA: TGCGCCAGCAGCCAGGGGACAGTCGACTCTGGAAACACCATATATTTT. Residues: CASSQGTVDSGNTIYF.

CDR3 amino acids: CAWSWLGETQYF. Here the CDR3 DNA reads TGTGCCTGGAGTTGGCTAGGAGAGACCCAGTACTTC. The chain carries TRBV30 and TRBJ2-5; D unresolved. V was shortened by 2 bases and J by 4 bases, with 8 bases between the two germline ends. Germline V gene data show CDR1 as GTSNPN and CDR2 as SVGIG (reference sequence). CDR3 length: 12 residues.

This rearrangement joins TRBV30 to TRBJ1-5, with D unclear. Germline V gene sequence: CDR1 GTSNPN, CDR2 SVGIG (reference sequence). The CDR3 is made up of 12 amino acids. Trimming left V 2 bases short and J 4 bases short, with 6 bases between. Here the CDR3 DNA reads TGTGCCTGGAGTCTAAATAATCAGCCCCAGCATTTT. Its translation is CAWSLNNQPQHF.

This clone was observed once. CDR3 region: CASSTGQGGTDTQYF. The DNA for the CDR3 is TGTGCCAGCAGCACCGGACAGGGCGGCACAGATACGCAGTATTTT. The chain couples TRBV5-6 to TRBJ2-3; 8 nucleotides match TRBD1. This CDR3 has 15 residues. CDR1 and CDR2 from the germline V gene are SGHDT and YYEEEE. V shed 4 bases, J shed 1 base, and the junction held 5 bases outside the gene matches.

The gene calls are TRBV5-1 and TRBJ1-5, with D hard to call. CDR3 length: 14 residues. CDR1 is SGHRS and CDR2 is YFSETQ in the germline V gene. V shed 4 bases and J shed 3 bases, with 11 bases lying between them. In DNA, the CDR3 is TGCGCCAGCAGCCCGGGTGAGGCCAATCAGCCCCAGCATTTT. Residues: CASSPGEANQPQHF.

The J gene is TRBJ2-1, the V gene TRBV7-9, with TRBD2 matching 7 bases. V was pared by 2 bases and J by 0 bases, with 7 bases of the junction left unmatched. The CDR3 consists of 17 residues. The V gene's germline CDR1 is SEHNR and CDR2 FQNEAQ (reference sequence). Here the CDR3 reads CASSLSSGRTSYNEQFF. The CDR3 DNA reads TGTGCCAGCAGCTTAAGCTCCGGGAGGACCTCCTACAATGAGCAGTTCTTC. Supplemented by reference TRBV7-9 and TRBJ2-1, the full variable domain reads DTGVSQNPRHKITKRGQNVTFRCDPISEHNRLYWYRQTLGQGPEFLTYFQNEAQLEKSRLLSDRFSAERPKGSFSTLEIQRTEQGDSAMYLCASSLSSGRTSYNEQFFGPGTRLTVL.

The sample holds a few counts of this clone. The chain combines TRBV7-3 with TRBJ2-1; 7 positions match TRBD2. CDR1 is SGHTA and CDR2 is FQGTGA in the germline V gene. The CDR3 loop spans 13 amino acids. V was pared by 3 bases and J by 5 bases, with 1 base of the junction left unmatched. In DNA form, the CDR3 reads TGTGCCAGCAGCTTTCTAGCGGACAATGAGCAGTTCTTC. Translated: CASSFLADNEQFF.

V is TRBV29-1 and J is TRBJ2-3, with 11 bases matching TRBD2. J lost 4 bases, V lost 4 bases, and 10 bases had no gene match. The length of the CDR3 is 16 residues. CDR1 SQVTM and CDR2 ANQGSEA come from the germline V gene. The CDR3 nucleotides are TGCAGCGTTGTCGGTACACTAGCGGGAGTGGCAGATACGCAGTATTTT. It specifies CSVVGTLAGVADTQYF.

The chain has TRBV16 and TRBJ1-1; D gene unclear. CDR1 KGHSY and CDR2 FQNENV come from the germline V gene. The CDR3 extends over 12 amino acids. Trimming cost V 4 bases and J 6 bases, with 9 bases left between them. Here the CDR3 DNA reads TGTGCCAGCAGCCCGGGGTACGCTGAAGCTTTCTTT. This codes for CASSPGYAEAFF.

The J gene is TRBJ2-3, the V gene TRBV7-2, with TRBD2 matching 8 bases. This CDR3 contains 13 residues. Per the germline V gene, CDR1 is SGHTA and CDR2 is FQGNSA. The V segment lost 5 bases and the J segment 5 bases; nucleotides outside the gene matches: 3. Here the CDR3 reads CASSLGTRDTQYF. The CDR3 nucleotides are TGTGCCAGCAGCCTAGGGACTAGAGATACGCAGTATTTT. The whole variable domain, remainder taken from reference TRBV7-2 and TRBJ2-3, is GAGVSQSPSNKVTEKGKDVELRCDPISGHTALYWYRQSLGQGLEFLIYFQGNSAPDKSGLPSDRFSAERTGGSVSTLTIQRTQQEDSAVYLCASSLGTRDTQYFGPGTRLTVL.

V and J are TRBV5-1 and TRBJ2-5; TRBD2 might be the D (5 bases). Germline lookup yields CDR1 SGHRS and CDR2 YFSETQ. Deletions cut 0 bases from V and 4 bases from J, with 13 bases between. The CDR3 loop spans 15 amino acids. The CDR3 DNA reads TGCGCCAGCAGCTTGGTCGGGGATCCGCGAGAGACCCAGTACTTC. This sequence encodes CASSLVGDPRETQYF. The full variable domain, in which reference TRBV5-1 and TRBJ2-5 provide the parts outside the CDR3, is KAGVTQTPRYLIKTRGQQVTLSCSPISGHRSVSWYQQTPGQGLQFLFEYFSETQRNKGNFPGRFSGRQFSNSRSEMNVSTLELGDSALYLCASSLVGDPRETQYFGPGTRLLVL.

The rearrangement joins TRBV11-1 to TRBJ2-7; no reliable D call. V was pared by 4 bases and J by 3 bases, with 7 bases between. This CDR3 contains 12 residues. CDR1 and CDR2 (germline): SGHAT, FQDESV (reference sequence). CDR3: CASSSAGYEQYF. CDR3 bases: TGTGCCAGCAGCTCCGCAGGCTACGAGCAGTACTTC.

This clone was detected only once. CDR3 loop: CASTLDRGRGNTIYF. In DNA form, the CDR3 reads TGTGCCAGCACCCTGGACAGGGGGCGAGGAAACACCATATATTTT. The chain recombines TRBV3-1 (or the pseudogene TRBV3-2) with TRBJ1-3, with 11 bases aligning to TRBD1. V was clipped by 7 bases and J by 4 bases; unmatched bases: 6. CDR1 LGHDT and CDR2 YNNKEL come from the germline V gene (reference sequence). The CDR3 sequence is 15 residues long.

The chain carries TRBV3-1 (or the pseudogene TRBV3-2) and TRBJ2-7, with 11 nucleotides matching TRBD2. The CDR3 is 16 amino acids. Unmatched junction bases numbered 4, after V lost 0 bases and J lost 3 bases. The germline CDR1 and CDR2 sequences are LGHDT and YNNKEL (reference sequence). This CDR3 reads CASSQEKLAGVYEQYF. The CDR3 DNA reads as TGTGCCAGCAGCCAAGAGAAACTAGCGGGAGTCTACGAGCAGTACTTC.

The chain links TRBV12-3 or TRBV12-4 to TRBJ1-2, with TRBD1 matching 7 bases. The CDR3 is 13 amino acids. V was clipped by 5 bases and J by 4 bases; unmatched bases: 4. CDR3 coding DNA: TGTGCCAGCAGTCTGGGACAGTCCTATGGCTACACCTTC. This codes for CASSLGQSYGYTF.